This T cell receptor beta chain was profiled in a study of control samples from healthy donors and cancer patients (dated by TCRdb to 2018 to 2020). From the cysteine through the phenylalanine, the CDR3 covers 14 amino acids. The entry retains the CDR3 DNA only, 42 bases that are in frame from base 1. The V and J ends are trimmed by 2 bases and 7 bases, leaving 14 bases between them. CDR1 and CDR2, per the germline V gene, are SQVTM and ANQGSEA. Libraries were constructed by the immunoSEQ multiplex PCR assay. TCRdb stores this immuneACCESS table with in-frame sequences only. Part of the clones is absent; in the studies checked, under half of the shortfall reflects unresolved V genes, and no reason is known for the rest. The sample table shows roughly 130,000 clones, and less than 95% are seen once. Clones ranked in the top ten supply roughly 8.7% of the sample. Regarding this clone: No antigen is known for it. No per-base quality is available; no much larger clone lies one base away.

This TCR came from a man between 18 and 35 years old in good health. The source material was blood. The V gene is TRBV29-1 and the J gene is TRBJ1-4; the D gene lacks a confident call. In nucleotides, the sequence is TGCAGCGTTGAAAATCCTCGAGAGGGTGAAAAACTGTTTTTT. Translated, it reads CSVENPREGEKLFF.